Sequencing of this TCR beta chain was carried out in a study of Ad26.COV2.S vaccination and SARS-CoV-2 variants. General observations from the study: Non-spike TCR breadth did not differ much between vaccine and placebo recipients. Spike-specific CD8+ and CD4+ T cell responses reportedly showed substantial breadth after vaccination.

Comments on this clone: Its specificity is not known.

The repertoire was sequenced with immunoSEQ multiplex PCR; TCRdb's copy has only in-frame clones and lacks some. The data contain 87,000 or so clones, under 90% of them singletons. The sequenced sample was peripheral blood, obtained after recovery from COVID-19. This sequence was found in a human donor who had recovered from COVID-19.

Written as DNA, the CDR3 is TGTGCCAGCAGGCCCCCTCAAGGTTACGAGCAGTACTTC. Protein sequence: CASRPPQGYEQYF. This chain links TRBV25-1 with TRBJ2-7; D gene unclear. CDR1 is MGHDK and CDR2 is SYGVNS in the germline V gene. Trimming took off 6 bases at V and 4 bases at J, with 13 bases between the two ends. This CDR3 has 13 amino acids.